One sample yielded the 22 T cell receptor beta chains listed below, sequenced in a study of T cell responses to AZD1222 COVID-19 vaccine. Some clones are missing from TCRdb's copy, which holds only in-frame ones; the method was immunoSEQ multiplex PCR. The data hold 100,000 to 120,000 clones, with 81% observed a single time. The sample was peripheral blood, taken on day 0 of AZD1222 vaccination. These receptors came from an adult in good health.

The chain couples TRBV30 to TRBJ1-3; D is possibly TRBD1 (5 bases). V lost 8 bases and J lost 0, with 20 bases in between. The CDR3 length is 16 residues. From germline, CDR1 is GTSNPN and CDR2 SVGIG (reference sequence). CDR3: CATPGTDDLSGNTIYF. In DNA, the CDR3 is TGTGCCACTCCCGGGACGGATGATCTCTCTGGAAACACCATATATTTT. The variable domain in full, completed from reference TRBV30 and TRBJ1-3, reads SQTIHQWPATLVQPVGSPLSLECTVEGTSNPNLYWYRQAAGRGLQLLFYSVGIGQISSEVPQNLSASRPQDRQFILSSKKLLLSDSGFYLCATPGTDDLSGNTIYFGEGSWLTVV.

The rearrangement links TRBV27 to TRBJ1-5; D call uncertain. The CDR3 spans 14 residues. The germline V gene has CDR1 MNHEY and CDR2 SMNVEV (reference sequence). With 4 bases removed from V and 5 bases from J, the gap between germline ends came to 12 bases. CDR3 in amino acids: CASSSRRVDQPQHF. The DNA for the CDR3 is TGTGCCAGCAGTTCAAGAAGGGTGGATCAGCCCCAGCATTTT.

The genes are TRBV5-1 and TRBJ1-6; TRBD1 matches 9 bases. The V segment lost 5 bases and the J segment 9 bases; nucleotides outside the gene matches: 12. Germline values: CDR1 SGHRS, CDR2 YFSETQ. The CDR3 consists of 16 residues. DNA for the CDR3: TGCGCCAGCAGGTCAGGGACAGGGTTTGTCAGTTCACCCCTCCACTTT. Translating it yields CASRSGTGFVSSPLHF. The full variable domain, its missing parts supplied by reference TRBV5-1 and TRBJ1-6, is KAGVTQTPRYLIKTRGQQVTLSCSPISGHRSVSWYQQTPGQGLQFLFEYFSETQRNKGNFPGRFSGRQFSNSRSEMNVSTLELGDSALYLCASRSGTGFVSSPLHFGNGTRLTVT.

The gene calls are TRBV19 and TRBJ1-2; no clear D. The ends were cut back, 6 bases at V and 0 bases at J, with 8 bases in the middle. This CDR3 is 13 amino acids long. Looked up from germline, CDR1 is LNHDA and CDR2 is SQIVND (reference sequence). CDR3 residues: CASSQNANYGYTF. In nucleotides, the CDR3 is TGTGCCAGTAGCCAAAATGCTAACTATGGCTACACCTTC.

This clone was observed once. The CDR3 nucleotides read TGTGCCAGCAGCTCTGACAGGGTATTGTCACCCCTCCACTTT. Translation: CASSSDRVLSPLHF. This chain joins TRBV11-2 and TRBJ1-6; the match to TRBD1 covers 7 bases. Looked up from germline, CDR1 is SGHAT and CDR2 is FQNNGV. The CDR3 has 14 residues. J was trimmed by 10 bases and V by 4 bases; bases with no gene match: 7. Together with reference TRBV11-2 and TRBJ1-6, the CDR3 gives the full variable domain: EAGVAQSPRYKIIEKRQSVAFWCNPISGHATLYWYQQILGQGPKLLIQFQNNGVVDDSQLPKDRFSAERLKGVDSTLKIQPAKLEDSAVYLCASSSDRVLSPLHFGNGTRLTVT.

The rearrangement links TRBV27 to TRBJ1-5; D is undetermined. CDR3 size: 14 residues. Trimming cost V 3 bases and J 3 bases, with 9 bases left between them. Germline V lookup: CDR1 MNHEY, CDR2 SMNVEV (reference sequence). The chain's CDR3 is CASSLVGDNQPQHF. In DNA form, the CDR3 reads TGTGCCAGCAGTTTGGTGGGAGACAATCAGCCCCAGCATTTT.

This clone was picked up one time. The genes are TRBV28 and TRBJ1-6; D call uncertain. V dropped 5 bases and J dropped 5 bases, with 16 bases sitting between them. Germline CDR1 is MDHEN and CDR2 is SYDVKM. This CDR3 comprises 16 residues. The CDR3 sequence: CASSLLVGIDNSPLHF. CDR3 sequence (DNA): TGTGCCAGCAGTCTTCTCGTTGGGATCGATAATTCACCCCTCCACTTT.

The chain is built from TRBV5-1 and TRBJ1-1; TRBD1 is a possible D gene (6 bases). Germline V CDR1 and CDR2: SGHRS, YFSETQ. V shed 3 bases and J shed 5 bases, with 17 bases lying between them. The CDR3 totals 15 residues. CDR3 region: CASSWDRDILTEAFF. The CDR3 bases are TGCGCCAGCAGCTGGGACCGGGACATACTTACTGAAGCTTTCTTT.

The sample holds one count of this clone. The chain uses TRBV30 and TRBJ2-7; D tentatively fits TRBD1 or TRBD2 (5 bases each). V lost 5 bases and J lost 4, with 6 bases in between. CDR3 length: 10 amino acids. Germline assignment: CDR1 GTSNPN and CDR2 SVGIG (reference sequence). CDR3 DNA: TGTGCCTGGGGGGGATACGAGCAGTACTTC. This sequence encodes CAWGGYEQYF.

This clone is a singleton in its sample. This chain links TRBV10-3 with TRBJ1-5; unclear D gene. V was cut by 8 bases and J by 0 bases, with 20 bases left in between. The CDR3 extends over 17 amino acids. Germline-derived CDR1 and CDR2 are ENHRY and SYGVKD. The CDR3 bases are TGTGCCATCCGCAACGAAAGACCTACAGATAGCAATCAGCCCCAGCATTTT. It translates to CAIRNERPTDSNQPQHF.

This sequence joins TRBV18 and TRBJ1-2; D is possibly TRBD1 (5 bases). The CDR3 extends over 14 amino acids. Germline CDR1 KGHSH, CDR2 LQKENI. V lost 2 bases and J 8 bases, leaving 15 bases between the germline ends. The CDR3 sequence is CASSPGTGEQGYTF. CDR3 DNA: TGTGCCAGCTCACCAGGGACGGGAGAGCAGGGCTACACCTTC. Based on the CDR3 plus reference TRBV18 and TRBJ1-2, the full variable domain is NAGVMQNPRHLVRRRGQEARLRCSPMKGHSHVYWYRQLPEEGLKFMVYLQKENIIDESGMPKERFSAEFPKEGPSILRIQQVVRGDSAAYFCASSPGTGEQGYTFGSGTRLTVV.

This clone appeared a single time. The gene calls are TRBV28 and TRBJ1-2; possible D gene TRBD1, 5 bases. Germline V gene data show CDR1 as MDHEN and CDR2 as SYDVKM. Between the trimmed V and J ends, which lost 5 bases and 9 bases, there was a span of 10 bases. This CDR3 spans 11 amino acids. CDR3 sequence reads: CASSAGYSYTF. CDR3 in DNA: TGTGCCAGCAGTGCAGGGTATAGCTACACCTTC.

The CDR3: CASSDRGSVNSPLHF. Here the CDR3 DNA reads TGTGCCAGCAGTGATAGAGGGTCAGTTAATTCACCCCTCCACTTT. The chain links TRBV2 to TRBJ1-6; D not resolved. The CDR3 length is 15 residues. Per germline, CDR1 SNHLY and CDR2 FYNNEI. The V end was cut by 3 bases, the J end by 6 bases, with 12 bases between. The complete variable domain, with remaining parts taken from reference TRBV2 and TRBJ1-6, reads EPEVTQTPSHQVTQMGQEVILRCVPISNHLYFYWYRQILGQKVEFLVSFYNNEISEKSEIFDDQFSVERPDGSNFTLKIRSTKLEDSAMYFCASSDRGSVNSPLHFGNGTRLTVT.

This clone was recorded a few times. This chain joins TRBV4-3 and TRBJ1-2, with 7 bases lining up with TRBD1. V was pared by 0 bases and J by 5 bases, with 6 bases of the junction left unmatched. The germline V gene encodes CDR1 LGHNA and CDR2 YSLEER. The CDR3 length is 15 residues. CDR3 residues: CASSQDMTGTYGYTF. The CDR3 DNA sequence: TGCGCCAGCAGCCAAGATATGACAGGGACGTATGGCTACACCTTC.

The rearrangement uses TRBV12-3 or TRBV12-4 and TRBJ2-4; weak D call: TRBD1 (5 bases). The CDR3 runs to 13 residues. Trimming took 6 bases from V and 5 from J, leaving 11 bases between them. This CDR3 is CASSYATENIQYF. DNA of the CDR3: TGTGCCAGCAGCTACGCGACAGAAAACATTCAGTACTTC.

The chain couples TRBV5-4 to TRBJ2-5; 8 bases line up with TRBD1. This CDR3 spans 15 amino acids. After removal of 4 bases from V and 4 bases from J, the junction contained 9 bases not matched to a gene. From germline, CDR1 is SGHNT and CDR2 YYREEE (reference sequence). The CDR3 nucleotides read TGTGCCAGCAGCGTGTACGACAGGGGACGAGAGACCCAGTACTTC. Its protein is CASSVYDRGRETQYF.

The J gene is TRBJ2-1, the V gene TRBV18; TRBD2 agrees at 14 bases. V shed 4 bases, J shed 9 bases, and the junction held 8 bases outside the gene matches. This CDR3 has 16 amino acids. Germline V gene data show CDR1 as KGHSH and CDR2 as LQKENI. The CDR3 DNA reads as TGTGCCAGCTCACGGGGGACTAGCGGGAGTTTGGGTGAGCAGTTCTTC. Translated: CASSRGTSGSLGEQFF.

The rearrangement links TRBV7-9 to TRBJ1-3, with no clear D. Germline CDR1 reads SEHNR; CDR2 reads FQNEAQ (reference sequence). The CDR3 has 13 amino acids. V lost 2 bases and J lost 2, with 4 bases in between. CDR3 sequence reads: CASSLIAGNTIYF. In DNA, the CDR3 is TGTGCCAGCAGCTTAATCGCTGGAAACACCATATATTTT.

This chain connects TRBV29-1 to TRBJ1-5, with a weak D call TRBD1 (5 bases). CDR3 size: 13 residues. The germline V gene has CDR1 SQVTM and CDR2 ANQGSEA. The V end was cut by 4 bases, the J end by 6 bases, with 13 bases between. The CDR3 DNA reads TGCAGCGTTGGCAGGGTGGAAGGTCAGCCCCAGCATTTT. It codes for CSVGRVEGQPQHF.

The chain joins TRBV28 to TRBJ2-7, with TRBD1 matching 8 bases. The germline V gene has CDR1 MDHEN and CDR2 SYDVKM. With 0 bases clipped from V and 3 bases from J, the junction kept 4 bases outside the gene matches. This CDR3 spans 15 amino acids. The CDR3 DNA reads TGTGCCAGCAGTTTATGGGGGACAGGAGTCTACGAGCAGTACTTC. Its translation: CASSLWGTGVYEQYF.

The chain employs TRBV5-4 and TRBJ1-1, with 8 bases identical to TRBD1. CDR3 size: 14 residues. Germline CDR1 reads SGHNT; CDR2 reads YYREEE (reference sequence). V lost 3 bases and J lost 5; bases outside the gene matches: 6. The CDR3 region has the DNA TGTGCCAGCAGCTCTCAGGGGGCGAGTACTGAAGCTTTCTTT. It translates to CASSSQGASTEAFF.

A single count supports this clone. The chain carries TRBV10-3 and TRBJ1-2, with D unclear. Trimming pared 3 bases from V and 3 bases from J, leaving 11 bases between. Germline-derived CDR1 and CDR2 are ENHRY and SYGVKD. There are 14 residues in the CDR3. The CDR3 reads CAISDYSYYYGYTF. In DNA form, the CDR3 reads TGTGCCATCAGTGATTACAGTTACTACTATGGCTACACCTTC.